This T cell receptor beta chain came from a study of T cell changes during pregnancy in multiple sclerosis. The junction had 13 bases not matched to a gene; V was cut back by 3 bases and J by 9 bases. The CDR3 sequence is 15 residues long. Germline values: CDR1 SGHTA, CDR2 FQGNSA. Clones were read by immunoSEQ multiplex PCR, and TCRdb kept only the in-frame ones, dropping some. The repertoire holds about 51,000 clones, with around 93% as singletons. V gene TRBV7-2 combines with J gene TRBJ2-7, with 8 bases matching TRBD2. The receptor was derived from a female donor with multiple sclerosis, enrolled in a pregnancy study. The sample consisted of peripheral blood, taken in the second trimester of pregnancy. The CDR3 bases are TGTGCCAGCAGCTTCTCAGCAGCGGGAGACTACTGGCAGTACTTC. Translated, it gives CASSFSAAGDYWQYF. The whole variable domain, remainder taken from reference TRBV7-2 and TRBJ2-7, is GAGVSQSPSNKVTEKGKDVELRCDPISGHTALYWYRQSLGQGLEFLIYFQGNSAPDKSGLPSDRFSAERTGGSVSTLTIQRTQQEDSAVYLCASSFSAAGDYWQYFGPGTRLTVT.